This TCR beta chain appears in the sequencing data of a study of T cells in localized non-small cell lung cancer (TCRdb year 2020). Looking at the study overall: Comparing tumors with uninvolved tumor-adjacent lungs, the study looked at the T cell repertoires of fewer than 250 patients with early-stage NSCLC. The cohort comprised 236 treatment-naïve NSCLC patients with resected, localized lung tumors. The mean age of the NSCLC patients was about 64 years, with 130 or so men and 107 women.

The germline V gene provides CDR1 SGHNT and CDR2 YENEEA. Inclusive of the bounding cysteine and phenylalanine, the CDR3 is 15 residues long. CDR3 DNA is the only sequence kept; it has 45 bases, read in frame from the first base. For this chain, trimming is 3 bases at the V end and 2 bases at the J end, and the number of junction bases without a gene match is 5. At diagnosis, tumor, uninvolved tumor-adjacent lung and peripheral blood were collected and then preserved as a mix of FFPE and fresh-frozen material. About this clone: Its antigen is currently not known. No base quality values were provided; no much bigger clone lies one nucleotide off.

The full study reports these points: Because the study design was exploratory, TCR variables were selected using unadjusted p-values without false-discovery rate correction. Multi-region tumor sequencing was not performed, so intratumor heterogeneity could not be excluded. Longer overall survival was associated with higher blood T cell density, whereas shorter survival was associated with higher adjacent-lung clonality. A median of roughly 60 of the top 100 tumor clones turned up in the paired uninvolved adjacent lung, and approximately 30 of those clones also ranked among the top 100 of that same adjacent lung. Uninvolved tumor-adjacent lung showed the highest T cell clonality, higher than tumor, which suggests more focused antigenic responses in the uninvolved tumor-adjacent lung.

TCR beta CDR3 regions were sequenced from DNA using the immunoSEQ Assay. The published analysis was carried out like this. T cell density was computed as TCR beta template counts normalized to usable DNA estimated by amplifying housekeeping genes. Richness was estimated with the preseqR package, extrapolating to 400,000 templates for PBMC samples and 120,000 templates for tissue samples. Clonality was defined as one minus Pielou's evenness. Differential abundance testing on productive amino-acid clonotypes, with a minimum total count of 5 and an alpha of 0.1, was used to identify tissue-enriched TCRs. The Jaccard Index and the Morisita Overlap Index were used to measure repertoire overlap between compartments. TCR beta CDR3s were clustered by GLIPH together with public tetramer-defined viral CDR3s, and at least three viral sequences plus V-gene enrichment were required for viral motifs. In its TCRdb copy, this immuneACCESS table keeps in-frame sequences only and misses some clones. Where compared with another copy, unresolved V genes explain less than half of these, and the others have no known cause. V and J calls and clone size are copied from that table; D and trimming were computed from the DNA. Recorded for this sample are about 2,200 clones; approximately 40% of them occurred a single time. Roughly 6.9% of the sample comes from the top ten.

The rearrangement combines TRBV11-3 with TRBJ1-2, and TRBD1 matches 8 of the central bases. The material sequenced was lung tumor tissue, taken before any cancer treatment. This TCR was recovered from a female donor at least 60 years old with stage I lung adenocarcinoma. The DNA sequence is given as TGTGCCAGCAGCTTGTCAGGGGGCTTAAACTATGGCTACACCTTC. This codes for CASSLSGGLNYGYTF.